One sample yielded the 22 T cell receptor beta chains listed below, sequenced in a study of cytomegalovirus exposure and HLA in healthy donors. In the PCR, 60 Vbeta and 13 Jbeta primers were used. Produced via immunoSEQ multiplex PCR; TCRdb's table is partial and in-frame only. The sample consists of about 95,000 clones, about 81% of them appearing once. The specimen sequenced was PBMCs. The source of these receptors is a man aged 18 to 30 in good health and CMV-seropositive.

The chain couples TRBV14 to TRBJ1-1; 8 bases map to TRBD1. Germline V gene sequence: CDR1 SGHDN, CDR2 FVKESK. Trimming took 6 bases from V and 4 from J; bases not matched to a gene: 10. The CDR3 loop spans 15 amino acids. CDR3 loop: CASSFRTGMGTEAFF. CDR3 DNA sequence: TGTGCCAGCAGTTTTAGGACAGGGATGGGCACTGAAGCTTTCTTT.

This clone was seen more than once but under ten times. The chain's CDR3 is CASSLGRDRGTEAFF. The CDR3 DNA is TGCGCCAGCAGCTTGGGGCGGGACAGGGGCACTGAAGCTTTCTTT. The chain recombines TRBV5-1 with TRBJ1-1, with TRBD1 matching over 10 bases. The germline V gene encodes CDR1 SGHRS and CDR2 YFSETQ. CDR3 size: 15 residues. Trimming at V came to 0 bases and at J to 4 bases, leaving 3 bases not matched to a gene.

Notes on this clone: The CDR3 carries no conserved terminal phenylalanine or tryptophan, so it likely arises from a read error. Because the CDR3's place on the DNA is in doubt, the DNA is left out and the CDR3 is given as listed by TCRdb. The rearrangement joins TRBV2 to TRBJ1-1; the table's TRBD1 call for D was not verified on the DNA. The germline gives CDR1 SNHLY, CDR2 FYNNEI. The CDR3 numbers 12 amino acids, ends counted. CDR3 loop: CASSGTQDRLYV.

The chain has TRBV5-1 and TRBJ2-6; D call uncertain. CDR3 length: 19 amino acids. The V gene's germline CDR1 is SGHRS and CDR2 YFSETQ. V was shortened by 4 bases and J by 0 bases, with 20 bases between the two germline ends. CDR3 in DNA: TGCGCCAGCAGCACCGCAACGTTCCTCCGAGGCTCTGGGGCCAACGTCCTGACTTTC. Protein sequence: CASSTATFLRGSGANVLTF.

The chain is built from TRBV7-9 and TRBJ1-4; TRBD1 aligns across 8 bases. There are 14 residues in the CDR3. From germline, CDR1 is SEHNR and CDR2 FQNEAQ (reference sequence). The junction had 6 bases not matched to a gene; V was cut back by 4 bases and J by 8 bases. The CDR3 loop is CASSSPGTGEKLFF. DNA for the CDR3: TGTGCCAGCAGCTCGCCCGGGACAGGAGAAAAACTGTTTTTT.

This chain links TRBV15 with TRBJ1-2; D is uncertain. This CDR3 contains 14 residues. The germline CDR1 and CDR2 sequences are LNHNV and YYDKDF (reference sequence). The germline V and J ends were trimmed by 5 bases and 3 bases, with 13 bases remaining between them. This CDR3 is CATSATVDYYGYTF. In DNA form, the CDR3 reads TGTGCCACCAGCGCCACTGTTGACTACTATGGCTACACCTTC.

This chain links TRBV28 with TRBJ2-5, with D possibly TRBD1 on 6 matching bases. The CDR3 sequence is 17 residues long. V lost 2 bases, J lost 2 bases, and 18 bases lay in between. Per germline, CDR1 MDHEN and CDR2 SYDVKM. CDR3 bases: TGTGCCAGCAGTTTAGGACAGCCTGGGGCGTGGCAAGAGACCCAGTACTTC. The encoded protein is CASSLGQPGAWQETQYF. Full variable domain (remainder filled in from reference TRBV28 and TRBJ2-5): DVKVTQSSRYLVKRTGEKVFLECVQDMDHENMFWYRQDPGLGLRLIYFSYDVKMKEKGDIPEGYSVSREKKERFSLILESASTNQTSMYLCASSLGQPGAWQETQYFGPGTRLLVL.

This clone was recorded a few times. The chain recombines TRBV27 with TRBJ1-6; 9 positions match TRBD1. Germline-derived CDR1 and CDR2 are MNHEY and SMNVEV (reference sequence). The CDR3 runs 15 residues. V trimming: 5 bases; J trimming: 8 bases; junction bases outside the gene matches: 7. The CDR3 spells CASSQQGAIYSPLHF. CDR3 nucleotide sequence: TGTGCCAGCAGTCAACAGGGGGCGATTTATTCACCCCTCCACTTT.

This clone was counted only a few times. The chain joins TRBV5-4 to TRBJ2-6; 7 bases match TRBD2. This CDR3 contains 18 residues. Germline V CDR1 and CDR2: SGHNT, YYREEE (reference sequence). The ends lost 3 bases at V and 0 bases at J; junction bases unmatched: 9. This CDR3 is CASSWGRDGPSGANVLTF. For the CDR3, the DNA is TGTGCCAGCAGCTGGGGGAGGGACGGCCCCTCTGGGGCCAACGTCCTGACTTTC. The full variable domain, in which reference TRBV5-4 and TRBJ2-6 provide the parts outside the CDR3, is ETGVTQSPTHLIKTRGQQVTLRCSSQSGHNTVSWYQQALGQGPQFIFQYYREEENGRGNFPPRFSGLQFPNYSSELNVNALELDDSALYLCASSWGRDGPSGANVLTFGAGSRLTVL.

This clone was detected only a few times. The chain is built from TRBV2 and TRBJ1-5, with 8 bases aligning to TRBD1. The V gene's germline CDR1 is SNHLY and CDR2 FYNNEI. The CDR3 covers 14 residues. The V gene end was trimmed by 8 bases and the J gene end by 6 bases; junction bases not matched to a gene: 9. The chain's CDR3 is CASCELRGPQPQHF. The DNA for the CDR3 is TGTGCCAGCTGCGAGCTCAGGGGGCCTCAGCCCCAGCATTTT.

The count of this clone is one. The same CDR3 arises from other DNA sequences in this sample as well. The chain combines TRBV5-1 with TRBJ1-4; D call uncertain. The CDR3 consists of 14 residues. Germline CDR1 reads SGHRS; CDR2 reads YFSETQ. Trimming stripped 1 base from V and 0 bases from J, with 4 bases between. The CDR3 coding sequence is TGCGCCAGCAGCTTGTCTGCAACTAATGAAAAACTGTTTTTT. Its translation is CASSLSATNEKLFF. Drawing the rest from reference TRBV5-1 and TRBJ1-4, the complete variable domain is KAGVTQTPRYLIKTRGQQVTLSCSPISGHRSVSWYQQTPGQGLQFLFEYFSETQRNKGNFPGRFSGRQFSNSRSEMNVSTLELGDSALYLCASSLSATNEKLFFGSGTQLSVL.

A few counts support this clone. The chain links TRBV15 to TRBJ1-6; D might be TRBD1 (6 bases). This CDR3 is 18 amino acids long. Germline-derived CDR1 and CDR2 are LNHNV and YYDKDF (reference sequence). The ends were cut back, 2 bases at V and 10 bases at J, with 24 bases in the middle. CDR3 protein: CATSRIAPTGYLTSPLHF. CDR3 sequence (DNA): TGTGCCACCAGCAGAATAGCTCCGACAGGATACCTAACGTCACCCCTCCACTTT.

J is TRBJ1-4 and V is TRBV29-1, with D possibly TRBD1 on 5 matching bases. Germline V gene sequence: CDR1 SQVTM, CDR2 ANQGSEA. V was shortened by 5 bases and J by 7 bases, with 14 bases between the two germline ends. The CDR3 covers 13 residues. The CDR3 region is CSVTAGQGEKLFF. CDR3 nucleotide sequence: TGCAGCGTTACAGCTGGGCAGGGTGAAAAACTGTTTTTT.

The chain recombines TRBV21-1 with TRBJ2-7; the D call of TRBD2 is as the table states it, not checked on the DNA. TRBV21-1 constitutes a pseudogene. The CDR3 length is 16 residues. CDR3 residues: CASSPLGVVPSYEQYF. CDR3 coding DNA: TGTGCCAGCAGCCCTCTGGGAGTGGTCCCCTCCTACGAGCAGTACTTC.

The chain combines TRBV29-1 with TRBJ2-3; the D gene is possibly TRBD2 (5 bases). There are 16 residues in the CDR3. Germline loops: CDR1 SQVTM, CDR2 ANQGSEA. V lost 0 bases and J 2 bases, leaving 15 bases between the germline ends. The CDR3 region is CSVEEISRRHTDTQYF. In DNA, the CDR3 is TGCAGCGTTGAAGAAATCTCCCGGAGGCACACAGATACGCAGTATTTT.

The V and J genes are TRBV5-1 and TRBJ2-3; 8 bases align to TRBD2. This CDR3 has 14 residues. Trimming cost V 5 bases and J 3 bases; bases outside gene matches: 5. The germline CDR1 and CDR2 sequences are SGHRS and YFSETQ. CDR3 DNA: TGCGCCAGCAGTCCGGGGGGGGCTACAGATACGCAGTATTTT. Its translation: CASSPGGATDTQYF.

The chain couples TRBV4-1 to TRBJ2-7, with 9 positions matching TRBD1. Germline V lookup: CDR1 MGHRA, CDR2 YSYEKL. There are 15 residues in the CDR3. Trimming at V came to 0 bases and at J to 6 bases, leaving 6 bases not matched to a gene. Written as DNA, the CDR3 is TGCGCCAGCAGCCAAGAGTTGGGACAGGGTCTCGAGCAGTACTTC. It codes for CASSQELGQGLEQYF.

The chain couples TRBV19 to TRBJ2-4, with D tentatively TRBD2 (5 bases). The germline V gene encodes CDR1 LNHDA and CDR2 SQIVND (reference sequence). CDR3 length: 12 residues. Trimming shortened V by 9 bases and J by 2 bases, and 8 bases separated the two germline ends. The CDR3 DNA reads as TGTGCCAGCGGGGTCACCAAAAACATTCAGTACTTC. Protein: CASGVTKNIQYF. Drawing the rest from reference TRBV19 and TRBJ2-4, the complete variable domain is DGGITQSPKYLFRKEGQNVTLSCEQNLNHDAMYWYRQDPGQGLRLIYYSQIVNDFQKGDIAEGYSVSREKKESFPLTVTSAQKNPTAFYLCASGVTKNIQYFGAGTRLSVL.

In this sample, this clone turned up a few times. V is TRBV18 and J is TRBJ1-2, with D maybe TRBD1 (6 bases). The CDR3 runs to 15 residues. Trimming removed 3 bases at V and 1 base at J, with 12 bases between. Germline CDR1 and CDR2: KGHSH and LQKENI. The CDR3 region is CASSPLGQNNYGYTF. The CDR3 DNA reads TGTGCCAGCTCACCGCTAGGACAGAATAACTATGGCTACACCTTC.

The chain employs TRBV5-1 and TRBJ1-6; D unclear. V shed 0 bases and J shed 10 bases, with 14 bases lying between them. This CDR3 has 15 amino acids. CDR1 is SGHRS and CDR2 is YFSETQ in the germline V gene. CDR3 in amino acids: CASSLESRVRSPLHF. The CDR3 coding sequence is TGCGCCAGCAGCTTGGAGTCTCGGGTTCGATCACCCCTCCACTTT.

The CDR3 DNA reads as TGTGCCAGCAGCTTGGGACAGGGGGCCACTTACGAGCAGTACTTC. Amino acids: CASSLGQGATYEQYF. The chain has TRBV5-6 and TRBJ2-5; TRBD1 matches 10 bases. The J call could be wrong; TRBJ2-7 is a better fit for the DNA end. CDR1 is SGHDT and CDR2 is YYEEEE in the germline V gene. The CDR3 extends over 15 amino acids.

The rearrangement uses TRBV5-1 and TRBJ2-5, with 11 positions matching TRBD2. The CDR3 is 18 residues long. CDR1 is SGHRS and CDR2 is YFSETQ in the germline V gene. Unmatched junction bases numbered 12, after V lost 4 bases and J lost 1 base. The CDR3 DNA reads as TGCGCCAGCAGCAAACCCGGGACTAGCGGATTCCGCCAAGAGACCCAGTACTTC. It translates to CASSKPGTSGFRQETQYF. The entire variable domain, with the rest obtained from reference TRBV5-1 and TRBJ2-5, is as follows: KAGVTQTPRYLIKTRGQQVTLSCSPISGHRSVSWYQQTPGQGLQFLFEYFSETQRNKGNFPGRFSGRQFSNSRSEMNVSTLELGDSALYLCASSKPGTSGFRQETQYFGPGTRLLVL.